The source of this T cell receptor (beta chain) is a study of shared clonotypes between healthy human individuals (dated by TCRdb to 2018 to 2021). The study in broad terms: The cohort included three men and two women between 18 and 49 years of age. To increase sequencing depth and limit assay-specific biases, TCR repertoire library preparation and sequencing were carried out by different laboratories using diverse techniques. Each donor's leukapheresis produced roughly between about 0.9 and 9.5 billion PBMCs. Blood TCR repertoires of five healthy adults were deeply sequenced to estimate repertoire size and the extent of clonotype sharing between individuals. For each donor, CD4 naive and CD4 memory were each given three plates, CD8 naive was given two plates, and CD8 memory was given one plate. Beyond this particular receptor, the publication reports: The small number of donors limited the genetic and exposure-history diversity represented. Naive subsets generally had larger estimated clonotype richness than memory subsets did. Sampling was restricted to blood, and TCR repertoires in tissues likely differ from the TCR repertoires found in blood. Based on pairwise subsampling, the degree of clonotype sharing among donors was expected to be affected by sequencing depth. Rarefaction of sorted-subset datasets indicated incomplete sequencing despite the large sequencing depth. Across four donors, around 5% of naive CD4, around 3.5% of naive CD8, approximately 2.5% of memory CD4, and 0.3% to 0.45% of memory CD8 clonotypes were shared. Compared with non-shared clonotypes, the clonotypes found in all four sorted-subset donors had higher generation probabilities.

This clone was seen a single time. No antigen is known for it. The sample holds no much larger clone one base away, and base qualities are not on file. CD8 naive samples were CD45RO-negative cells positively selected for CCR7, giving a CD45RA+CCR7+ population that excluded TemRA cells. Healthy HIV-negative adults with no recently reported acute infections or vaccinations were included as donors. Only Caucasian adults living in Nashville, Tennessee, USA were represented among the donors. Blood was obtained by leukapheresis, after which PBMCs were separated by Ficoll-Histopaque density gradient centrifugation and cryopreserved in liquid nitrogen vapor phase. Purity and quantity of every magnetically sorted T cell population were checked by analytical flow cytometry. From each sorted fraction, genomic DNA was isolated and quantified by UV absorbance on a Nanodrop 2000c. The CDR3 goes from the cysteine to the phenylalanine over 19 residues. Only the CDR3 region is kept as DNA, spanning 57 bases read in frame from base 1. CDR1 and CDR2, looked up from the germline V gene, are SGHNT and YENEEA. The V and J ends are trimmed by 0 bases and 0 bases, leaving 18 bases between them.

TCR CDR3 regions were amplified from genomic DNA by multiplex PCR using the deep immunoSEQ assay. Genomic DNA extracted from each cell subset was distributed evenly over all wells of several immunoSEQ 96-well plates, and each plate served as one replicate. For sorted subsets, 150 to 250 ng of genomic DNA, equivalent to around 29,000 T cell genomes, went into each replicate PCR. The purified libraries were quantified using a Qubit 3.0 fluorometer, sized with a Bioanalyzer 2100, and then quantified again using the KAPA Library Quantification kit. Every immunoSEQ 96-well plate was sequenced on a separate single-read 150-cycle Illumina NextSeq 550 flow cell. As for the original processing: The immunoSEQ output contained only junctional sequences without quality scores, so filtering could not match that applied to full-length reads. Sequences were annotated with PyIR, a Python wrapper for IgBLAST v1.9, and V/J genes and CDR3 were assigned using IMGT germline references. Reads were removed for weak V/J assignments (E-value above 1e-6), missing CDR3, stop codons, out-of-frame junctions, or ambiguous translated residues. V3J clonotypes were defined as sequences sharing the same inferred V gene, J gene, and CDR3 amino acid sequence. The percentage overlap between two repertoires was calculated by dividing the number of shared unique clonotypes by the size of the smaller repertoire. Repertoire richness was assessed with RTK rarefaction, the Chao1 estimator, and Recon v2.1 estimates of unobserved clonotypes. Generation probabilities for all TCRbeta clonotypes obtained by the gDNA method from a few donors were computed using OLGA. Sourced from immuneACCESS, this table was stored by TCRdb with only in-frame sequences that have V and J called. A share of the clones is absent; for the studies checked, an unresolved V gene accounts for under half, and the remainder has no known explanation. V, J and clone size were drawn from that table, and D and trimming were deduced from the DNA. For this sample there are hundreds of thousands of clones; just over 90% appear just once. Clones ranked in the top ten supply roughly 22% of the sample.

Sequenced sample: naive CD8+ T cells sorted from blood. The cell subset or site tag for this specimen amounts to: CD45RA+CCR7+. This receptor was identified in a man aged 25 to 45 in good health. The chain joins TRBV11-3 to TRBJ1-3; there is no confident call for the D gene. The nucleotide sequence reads TGTGCCAGCAGCTTAGAAAATGGCAGGCAGACGTTCTCTGGAAACACCATATATTTT. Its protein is CASSLENGRQTFSGNTIYF.